This entry describes one T cell receptor beta chain. The source of the sample is a study of cytomegalovirus exposure and HLA in healthy donors. The overall study: The study's early data release held about 80 million unique TCRs from HLA-typed donors.

PCR employed 60 Vbeta and 13 Jbeta primers. The method was immunoSEQ multiplex PCR; TCRdb's version includes in-frame clones alone and lacks a portion of them. The data hold 100,000 or so clones, with roughly 70% observed a single time. Regarding donors, all were healthy bone marrow donors. V was clipped by 0 bases and J by 8 bases; unmatched bases: 4. The CDR3 covers 14 residues. Germline values: CDR1 SGHRS, CDR2 YFSETQ. The TCR was taken from a man in his forties or fifties in good health and CMV-seronegative. J is TRBJ2-1 and V is TRBV5-1, with TRBD2 matching 8 bases. The sequenced material came from PBMCs. CDR3 in amino acids: CASSLAGGRDEQFF. The CDR3 DNA reads as TGCGCCAGCAGCTTGGCGGGAGGGCGGGATGAGCAGTTCTTC.